A single sample gave rise to the 10 T cell receptor beta chains below, sequenced in a study of radiation and T cells in renal cell carcinoma. Assay used: immunoSEQ multiplex PCR; TCRdb lists only in-frame clones, some missing. The table includes 60,000 to 65,000 clones, around 81% detected once. Time point denoted: blood 2 weeks post-SBRT. Documented treatment: 15 Gy SBRT to primary tumor, nephrectomy 4 weeks later. Sequencing used blood, obtained from a patient whose treatment included radiotherapy and nephrectomy. The receptors come from a man between 60 and 70 years old with renal cell carcinoma.

This chain connects TRBV9 to TRBJ2-2; TRBD1 matches 12 bases. The V gene end was trimmed by 3 bases and the J gene end by 3 bases; junction bases not matched to a gene: 3. Germline CDR1 and CDR2: SGDLS and YYNGEE. CDR3 size: 16 residues. The CDR3 DNA is TGTGCCAGCAGCGAGGGGACAGGGGGCGACACCGGGGAGCTGTTTTTT. This gives the protein CASSEGTGGDTGELFF.

The chain joins TRBV6-5 to TRBJ1-1, with no clear D. CDR1 and CDR2 (germline): MNHEY, SVGAGI. The V gene lost 5 bases and the J gene lost 0 bases, with 13 bases spanning the gap. The CDR3 spans 15 residues. DNA of the CDR3: TGTGCCAGCAGTCGAACAGATTCTATGAACACTGAAGCTTTCTTT. This sequence encodes CASSRTDSMNTEAFF.

This clone has just one count. The V gene is TRBV27, the J gene TRBJ1-2; possible D gene TRBD1, 5 bases. CDR1 and CDR2 from the germline V gene are MNHEY and SMNVEV (reference sequence). V was trimmed by 5 bases and J by 4 bases, leaving 14 bases between them. The CDR3 extends over 14 amino acids. The CDR3 loop reads CASSPYQGLYGYTF. For the CDR3, the DNA is TGTGCCAGCAGTCCCTACCAGGGCCTCTATGGCTACACCTTC.

This chain connects TRBV5-1 to TRBJ1-1; D might be TRBD1 (5 bases). The germline V gene has CDR1 SGHRS and CDR2 YFSETQ. The CDR3 runs to 14 residues. V gave up 4 bases and J gave up 4 bases, with 14 bases separating them. The CDR3 coding sequence is TGCGCCAGCAGCATAGGGGAGGGGAGCACTGAAGCTTTCTTT. It encodes CASSIGEGSTEAFF.

The table lists this clone with a few counts. The V call is TRBV2, the J call TRBJ2-5; no clear D. Germline V gene data show CDR1 as SNHLY and CDR2 as FYNNEI. The CDR3 loop spans 14 amino acids. Trimming took 1 base from V and 4 from J, leaving 10 bases between them. DNA of the CDR3: TGTGCCAGCAGTGAAGAAGATTACCGAGAGACCCAGTACTTC. Amino acids: CASSEEDYRETQYF.

This clone appeared a few times. This sequence joins TRBV7-2 and TRBJ1-5; D is undetermined. Germline CDR1 reads SGHTA; CDR2 reads FQGNSA. The CDR3 is made up of 13 amino acids. The V gene lost 1 base and the J gene lost 6 bases, with 7 bases spanning the gap. The CDR3 reads CASSLVRGQPQHF. Written as DNA, the CDR3 is TGTGCCAGCAGCTTAGTTCGGGGTCAGCCCCAGCATTTT.

The rearrangement joins TRBV7-9 to TRBJ2-6; D is undetermined. The V end was cut by 5 bases, the J end by 0 bases, with 8 bases between. Germline lookup yields CDR1 SEHNR and CDR2 FQNEAQ (reference sequence). The CDR3 extends over 15 amino acids. This CDR3 reads CASSHQSSGANVLTF. In nucleotides, the CDR3 is TGTGCCAGCAGCCACCAGAGCTCTGGGGCCAACGTCCTGACTTTC.

This chain uses TRBV10-2 with TRBJ2-1; 9 bases fit TRBD2. Germline V lookup: CDR1 WSHSY, CDR2 SAAADI. The CDR3 has 14 amino acids. V gave up 6 bases and J gave up 8 bases; unmatched junction bases: 8. The CDR3 region is CASRPSGGSDEQFF. CDR3 DNA: TGCGCCAGCAGACCCAGCGGGGGGTCCGATGAGCAGTTCTTC.

The chain links TRBV30 to TRBJ1-2; 9 bases line up with TRBD1. J gave up 3 bases and V 2 bases, and 7 bases lay outside the gene matches. This CDR3 spans 15 amino acids. Germline assignment: CDR1 GTSNPN and CDR2 SVGIG (reference sequence). The CDR3 loop is CAWSPWDREDYGYTF. For the CDR3, the DNA is TGTGCCTGGAGTCCTTGGGACAGGGAGGACTATGGCTACACCTTC.

The CDR3 sequence is CASSPTGGADQPQHF. Written as DNA, the CDR3 is TGTGCCAGCAGCCCGACAGGGGGGGCGGATCAGCCCCAGCATTTT. The chain joins TRBV9 to TRBJ1-5, with 9 bases aligning to TRBD1. Germline loops: CDR1 SGDLS, CDR2 YYNGEE. The CDR3 length is 15 residues. V shed 4 bases, J shed 5 bases, and the junction held 7 bases outside the gene matches.